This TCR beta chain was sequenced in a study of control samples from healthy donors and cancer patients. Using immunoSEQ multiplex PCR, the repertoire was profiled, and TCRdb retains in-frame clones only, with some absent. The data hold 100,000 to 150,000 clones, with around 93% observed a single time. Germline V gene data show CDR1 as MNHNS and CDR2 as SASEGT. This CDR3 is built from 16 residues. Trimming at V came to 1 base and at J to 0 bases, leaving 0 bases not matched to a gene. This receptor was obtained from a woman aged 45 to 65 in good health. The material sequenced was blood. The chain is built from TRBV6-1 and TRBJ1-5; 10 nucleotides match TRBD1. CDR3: CASSEGDRGSNQPQHF. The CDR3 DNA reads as TGTGCCAGCAGTGAAGGGGACAGGGGTAGCAATCAGCCCCAGCATTTT.